Following are 25 T cell receptor beta chains from one sample sequenced in a study of T cell repertoires in aging, cancer and after chemotherapy. TCR beta rearrangements were amplified from peripheral blood genomic DNA. A mixed TRB-A/B primer pool amplified rearranged TRB by multiplex touch-down PCR. MiXCR, run by TCRdb on the multiplex PCR reads, gives a single entry per CDR3 protein. Here the sample spans 4,900 or so distinct CDR3 sequences, approximately 27% being singletons. Input material: blood. The receptors were sampled from a human donor in good health.

By frequency in the sample, this clonotype is medium-sized. The chain recombines TRBV30 with TRBJ2-5; D gene unclear. V lost 1 base to trimming and J lost 5 bases, with 8 bases between them. CDR1 is GTSNPN, CDR2 SVGIG, per germline (reference sequence). CDR3 length: 12 residues. CDR3 residues: CAWSASPETQYF. CDR3 sequence (DNA): TGTGCCTGGAGTGCTAGTCCCGAGACCCAGTACTTC. The full variable domain, its missing parts supplied by reference TRBV30 and TRBJ2-5, is SQTIHQWPATLVQPVGSPLSLECTVEGTSNPNLYWYRQAAGRGLQLLFYSVGIGQISSEVPQNLSASRPQDRQFILSSKKLLLSDSGFYLCAWSASPETQYFGPGTRLLVL.

With regard to this clonotype: Just one base apart from a much larger clone, this may be a read error. The CDR3 DNA reads as TGTGCCAGTAGGTCCCCAGGGGGTTATTCCTATGTCTACACCTTC. Protein product: CASRSPGGYSYVYTF. The rearrangement uses TRBV19 and TRBJ1-2, with 7 bases lining up with TRBD1. CDR3 length: 15 amino acids. Germline V gives CDR1 LNHDA, CDR2 SQIVND (reference sequence). The full variable domain, in which reference TRBV19 and TRBJ1-2 provide the parts outside the CDR3, is DGGITQSPKYLFRKEGQNVTLSCEQNLNHDAMYWYRQDPGQGLRLIYYSQIVNDFQKGDIAEGYSVSREKKESFPLTVTSAQKNPTAFYLCASRSPGGYSYVYTFGSGTRLTVV.

Judged by abundance, this clonotype is medium-sized. This rearrangement joins TRBV6-2 or TRBV6-3 to TRBJ2-7; D is unresolved. The CDR3 is 15 amino acids. The V gene's germline CDR1 is MNHEY and CDR2 SVGEGT. V was clipped by 0 bases and J by 3 bases, with 12 bases between them. The CDR3 spells CASSYSSSSGYEQYF. CDR3 nucleotides: TGTGCCAGCAGTTACTCGAGCTCCTCGGGCTACGAGCAGTACTTC.

This clonotype appeared a few times. The chain has TRBV6-5 and TRBJ1-1; D is possibly TRBD1 (5 bases). Trimming removed 6 bases at V and 8 bases at J, with 22 bases between. The CDR3 has 15 residues. Looked up from germline, CDR1 is MNHEY and CDR2 is SVGAGI. CDR3 residues: CASRTGTAGGLEAFF. DNA for the CDR3: TGTGCCAGCAGAACCGGGACGGCGGGCGGGTTAGAAGCTTTCTTT.

This clonotype rates as medium-sized. The chain links TRBV6-2 or TRBV6-3 to TRBJ2-1; 14 bases line up with TRBD2. The CDR3 is 15 amino acids. The ends lost 7 bases at V and 8 bases at J; junction bases unmatched: 7. The germline V gene encodes CDR1 MNHEY and CDR2 SVGEGT. The CDR3 DNA reads as TGTGCCAGCACTCCGACTAGCGGGGGGGGGCATGAGCAGTTCTTC. This translates into CASTPTSGGGHEQFF.

The CDR3 reads CASSLDRTYEQYF. CDR3 nucleotide sequence: TGTGCCAGCAGTTTGGACAGAACCTACGAGCAGTACTTC. V gene TRBV6-1 combines with J gene TRBJ2-7, with a tentative D call TRBD1 (6 bases). V was trimmed by 5 bases and J by 2 bases, leaving 10 bases between them. The CDR3 extends over 13 amino acids. CDR1 and CDR2 (germline): MNHNS, SASEGT.

This clonotype is deemed medium-sized. The rearrangement joins TRBV19 to TRBJ2-1, with 8 bases aligning to TRBD2. The CDR3 contains 15 residues. Germline lookup yields CDR1 LNHDA and CDR2 SQIVND (reference sequence). V was clipped by 6 bases and J by 7 bases; unmatched bases: 11. CDR3 DNA sequence: TGTGCCAGTAGGGCCCCTTTGCGGGAGGTAAATGAGCAGTTCTTC. This sequence encodes CASRAPLREVNEQFF.

This clonotype was found once. V is TRBV14 and J is TRBJ1-2; D might be TRBD1 (6 bases). The V gene's germline CDR1 is SGHDN and CDR2 FVKESK. The CDR3 spans 16 residues. V was cut by 1 base and J by 2 bases, with 14 bases left in between. The CDR3 region is CASSQGSGGLNYGYTF. CDR3 DNA: TGTGCCAGCAGCCAAGGGTCTGGGGGGCTGAACTATGGCTACACCTTC. Complete variable domain (other parts from reference TRBV14 and TRBJ1-2): EAGVTQFPSHSVIEKGQTVTLRCDPISGHDNLYWYRRVMGKEIKFLLHFVKESKQDESGMPNNRFLAERTGGTYSTLKVQPAELEDSGVYFCASSQGSGGLNYGYTFGSGTRLTVV.

This clonotype is medium-sized. This sequence joins TRBV15 and TRBJ1-2; a weak D match, TRBD1 (5 bases). Looked up from germline, CDR1 is LNHNV and CDR2 is YYDKDF (reference sequence). The V end was cut by 1 base, the J end by 5 bases, with 14 bases between. The CDR3 length is 15 residues. The CDR3 reads CATSRGGAREYGYTF. Written as DNA, the CDR3 is TGTGCCACCAGCAGAGGTGGGGCCCGGGAATATGGCTACACCTTC.

Judged by abundance, this clonotype is medium-sized. The rearrangement links TRBV30 to TRBJ2-6; 10 bases fit TRBD1. CDR1 and CDR2 (germline): GTSNPN, SVGIG (reference sequence). The CDR3 covers 20 residues. V lost 4 bases, J lost 2 bases, and 17 bases stayed unmatched. CDR3 protein: CAWIGLGDGTGDTGANVLTF. In DNA form, the CDR3 reads TGTGCCTGGATCGGGTTGGGTGACGGGACAGGGGACACTGGGGCCAACGTCCTGACTTTC.

This clonotype was recorded a few times. The chain couples TRBV30 to TRBJ1-5, with unresolved D. Trimming left V 4 bases short and J 0 bases short, with 13 bases between. The CDR3 runs 15 residues. Germline V lookup: CDR1 GTSNPN, CDR2 SVGIG (reference sequence). CDR3 bases: TGTGCCTGGACCCGCGGGTTTGCTAGCAATCAGCCCCAGCATTTT. This codes for CAWTRGFASNQPQHF.

This clonotype is labeled medium-sized. V is TRBV6-5 and J is TRBJ1-4; no firm D call. V was clipped by 4 bases and J by 2 bases, with 11 bases between them. The CDR3 spans 15 residues. CDR1 MNHEY and CDR2 SVGAGI come from the germline V gene. In DNA, the CDR3 is TGTGCCAGCAGTTCCCAAAGCCGCACTAATGAAAAACTGTTTTTT. Translated: CASSSQSRTNEKLFF.

The chain is built from TRBV11-1 and TRBJ1-3; D remains unclear. The CDR3 runs 15 residues. Trimming removed 3 bases from V and 3 bases from J, with 12 bases in between. Germline CDR1 reads SGHAT; CDR2 reads FQDESV (reference sequence). CDR3 coding DNA: TGTGCCAGCAGCTTCACCGAGGCTCGTGGAAACACCATATATTTT. Its protein product is CASSFTEARGNTIYF.

By sample share, this clonotype is medium-sized. The chain is built from TRBV19 and TRBJ2-3, with D uncertain. This CDR3 comprises 14 residues. V gave up 7 bases and J gave up 2 bases, with 13 bases separating them. Germline values: CDR1 LNHDA, CDR2 SQIVND (reference sequence). CDR3 DNA: TGTGCCAGTAATCTTGGCTCGTTCACAGATACGCAGTATTTT. Amino acid sequence: CASNLGSFTDTQYF.

The table lists this clonotype with a few counts. The gene calls are TRBV6-2 or TRBV6-3 and TRBJ1-1, with a weak D call TRBD1 (6 bases). With 7 bases removed from V and 1 base from J, the gap between germline ends came to 16 bases. CDR3 length: 15 residues. Per the germline V gene, CDR1 is MNHEY and CDR2 is SVGEGT. The CDR3 sequence is CASTPRHRANTEAFF. The CDR3, as DNA: TGTGCCAGCACCCCCCGGCACAGGGCGAACACTGAAGCTTTCTTT.

The rearrangement links TRBV11-2 to TRBJ2-7; D might be TRBD2 (6 bases). Germline loops: CDR1 SGHAT, CDR2 FQNNGV. The CDR3 consists of 16 residues. Trimming took 0 bases from V and 0 from J, leaving 12 bases between them. The chain's CDR3 is CASSLEGSGGSYEQYF. CDR3 nucleotide sequence: TGTGCCAGCAGCTTAGAAGGTAGCGGAGGCTCCTACGAGCAGTACTTC. The full variable domain, its missing parts supplied by reference TRBV11-2 and TRBJ2-7, is EAGVAQSPRYKIIEKRQSVAFWCNPISGHATLYWYQQILGQGPKLLIQFQNNGVVDDSQLPKDRFSAERLKGVDSTLKIQPAKLEDSAVYLCASSLEGSGGSYEQYFGPGTRLTVT.

The gene calls are TRBV7-2 and TRBJ1-1; 9 nucleotides line up with TRBD1. The length of the CDR3 is 15 residues. Trimming cost V 5 bases and J 6 bases; bases outside gene matches: 10. Germline CDR1 reads SGHTA; CDR2 reads FQGNSA. The CDR3 spells CASSLLGTGWAEAFF. The DNA for the CDR3 is TGTGCCAGCAGCCTGCTTGGGACAGGGTGGGCTGAAGCTTTCTTT.

Judged by abundance, this clonotype is medium-sized (0.01 to 0.1%). The chain has TRBV30 and TRBJ2-3; possibly TRBD2 for D (7 bases). Germline CDR1 reads GTSNPN; CDR2 reads SVGIG (reference sequence). The CDR3 is 15 amino acids. V was cut by 2 bases and J by 5 bases, with 17 bases left in between. CDR3 protein: CAWSRGGSEGDTQYF. The CDR3 nucleotides read TGTGCCTGGAGTAGGGGGGGCAGTGAAGGAGATACGCAGTATTTT. Based on the CDR3 plus reference TRBV30 and TRBJ2-3, the full variable domain is SQTIHQWPATLVQPVGSPLSLECTVEGTSNPNLYWYRQAAGRGLQLLFYSVGIGQISSEVPQNLSASRPQDRQFILSSKKLLLSDSGFYLCAWSRGGSEGDTQYFGPGTRLTVL.

The chain carries TRBV4-3 and TRBJ2-6; D unclear. CDR1 and CDR2 from the germline V gene are LGHNA and YSLEER. V was cut by 4 bases and J by 0 bases, with 7 bases left in between. This CDR3 has 15 residues. The CDR3 is CASSLTVSGANVLTF. The CDR3 DNA reads TGCGCCAGCAGCCTTACAGTCTCTGGGGCCAACGTCCTGACTTTC.

V usage is TRBV20-1 and J usage is TRBJ2-1, with 13 bases that match TRBD2. The J segment lost 5 bases and the V segment lost 6 bases, leaving 10 bases of the junction unmatched. There are 16 residues in the CDR3. Germline CDR1 is DFQATT and CDR2 is SNEGSKA (reference sequence). CDR3 amino acids: CSAVGLAGELNNEQFF. The CDR3 nucleotides are TGCAGTGCCGTCGGACTAGCGGGAGAGTTAAACAATGAGCAGTTCTTC.

This clonotype is medium-sized (0.01 to 0.1%) by share. The chain recombines TRBV18 with TRBJ1-6; 9 bases agree with TRBD1. The CDR3 contains 19 residues. The germline V gene encodes CDR1 KGHSH and CDR2 LQKENI. V lost 3 bases to trimming and J lost 0 bases; unmatched junction nucleotides: 9. CDR3 loop: CASSPTGQGPSSYNSPLHF. The CDR3 nucleotides are TGTGCCAGCTCACCCACCGGACAGGGGCCGAGCTCCTATAATTCACCCCTCCACTTT.

This clonotype has a handful of counts. The gene calls are TRBV6-4 and TRBJ2-3; 12 bases are a match to TRBD2. The ends lost 4 bases at V and 1 base at J; junction bases unmatched: 0. This CDR3 is built from 15 residues. The V gene's germline CDR1 is MRHNA and CDR2 SNTAGT. CDR3 sequence reads: CASSGLAGGTDTQYF. The CDR3 DNA reads as TGTGCCAGCAGTGGACTAGCGGGGGGCACAGATACGCAGTATTTT.

Worth noting for this clonotype: With a much larger clone just one base away, this may be a read error. The rearrangement joins TRBV19 to TRBJ1-1; D might be TRBD1 (5 bases). The germline CDR1 and CDR2 sequences are LNHDA and SQIVND (reference sequence). This CDR3 spans 17 amino acids. The CDR3, as DNA: TGTGCCAGTAGTGGGGCGGTAAACCCTAAGGCACACACTGAAGATTTCTTT. Its translation: CASSGAVNPKAHTEDFF.

There are a few counts of this clonotype. V gene TRBV6-5 combines with J gene TRBJ2-7; D call uncertain. Looked up from germline, CDR1 is MNHEY and CDR2 is SVGAGI. The CDR3 sequence is 14 residues long. V shed 2 bases and J shed 7 bases, with 15 bases lying between them. CDR3 coding DNA: TGTGCCAGCAGTTACCCCCACGACGGTGCGGAGCAGTACTTC. Amino acids: CASSYPHDGAEQYF.

The V and J genes are TRBV30 and TRBJ1-5, with a tentative D call TRBD1 (6 bases). CDR3 length equals 13 residues. Germline V gene sequence: CDR1 GTSNPN, CDR2 SVGIG (reference sequence). With 0 bases removed from V and 7 bases from J, the gap between germline ends came to 10 bases. CDR3 coding DNA: TGTGCCTGGAGTGTACAGGGAGGCCAGCCCCAGCATTTT. This codes for CAWSVQGGQPQHF.